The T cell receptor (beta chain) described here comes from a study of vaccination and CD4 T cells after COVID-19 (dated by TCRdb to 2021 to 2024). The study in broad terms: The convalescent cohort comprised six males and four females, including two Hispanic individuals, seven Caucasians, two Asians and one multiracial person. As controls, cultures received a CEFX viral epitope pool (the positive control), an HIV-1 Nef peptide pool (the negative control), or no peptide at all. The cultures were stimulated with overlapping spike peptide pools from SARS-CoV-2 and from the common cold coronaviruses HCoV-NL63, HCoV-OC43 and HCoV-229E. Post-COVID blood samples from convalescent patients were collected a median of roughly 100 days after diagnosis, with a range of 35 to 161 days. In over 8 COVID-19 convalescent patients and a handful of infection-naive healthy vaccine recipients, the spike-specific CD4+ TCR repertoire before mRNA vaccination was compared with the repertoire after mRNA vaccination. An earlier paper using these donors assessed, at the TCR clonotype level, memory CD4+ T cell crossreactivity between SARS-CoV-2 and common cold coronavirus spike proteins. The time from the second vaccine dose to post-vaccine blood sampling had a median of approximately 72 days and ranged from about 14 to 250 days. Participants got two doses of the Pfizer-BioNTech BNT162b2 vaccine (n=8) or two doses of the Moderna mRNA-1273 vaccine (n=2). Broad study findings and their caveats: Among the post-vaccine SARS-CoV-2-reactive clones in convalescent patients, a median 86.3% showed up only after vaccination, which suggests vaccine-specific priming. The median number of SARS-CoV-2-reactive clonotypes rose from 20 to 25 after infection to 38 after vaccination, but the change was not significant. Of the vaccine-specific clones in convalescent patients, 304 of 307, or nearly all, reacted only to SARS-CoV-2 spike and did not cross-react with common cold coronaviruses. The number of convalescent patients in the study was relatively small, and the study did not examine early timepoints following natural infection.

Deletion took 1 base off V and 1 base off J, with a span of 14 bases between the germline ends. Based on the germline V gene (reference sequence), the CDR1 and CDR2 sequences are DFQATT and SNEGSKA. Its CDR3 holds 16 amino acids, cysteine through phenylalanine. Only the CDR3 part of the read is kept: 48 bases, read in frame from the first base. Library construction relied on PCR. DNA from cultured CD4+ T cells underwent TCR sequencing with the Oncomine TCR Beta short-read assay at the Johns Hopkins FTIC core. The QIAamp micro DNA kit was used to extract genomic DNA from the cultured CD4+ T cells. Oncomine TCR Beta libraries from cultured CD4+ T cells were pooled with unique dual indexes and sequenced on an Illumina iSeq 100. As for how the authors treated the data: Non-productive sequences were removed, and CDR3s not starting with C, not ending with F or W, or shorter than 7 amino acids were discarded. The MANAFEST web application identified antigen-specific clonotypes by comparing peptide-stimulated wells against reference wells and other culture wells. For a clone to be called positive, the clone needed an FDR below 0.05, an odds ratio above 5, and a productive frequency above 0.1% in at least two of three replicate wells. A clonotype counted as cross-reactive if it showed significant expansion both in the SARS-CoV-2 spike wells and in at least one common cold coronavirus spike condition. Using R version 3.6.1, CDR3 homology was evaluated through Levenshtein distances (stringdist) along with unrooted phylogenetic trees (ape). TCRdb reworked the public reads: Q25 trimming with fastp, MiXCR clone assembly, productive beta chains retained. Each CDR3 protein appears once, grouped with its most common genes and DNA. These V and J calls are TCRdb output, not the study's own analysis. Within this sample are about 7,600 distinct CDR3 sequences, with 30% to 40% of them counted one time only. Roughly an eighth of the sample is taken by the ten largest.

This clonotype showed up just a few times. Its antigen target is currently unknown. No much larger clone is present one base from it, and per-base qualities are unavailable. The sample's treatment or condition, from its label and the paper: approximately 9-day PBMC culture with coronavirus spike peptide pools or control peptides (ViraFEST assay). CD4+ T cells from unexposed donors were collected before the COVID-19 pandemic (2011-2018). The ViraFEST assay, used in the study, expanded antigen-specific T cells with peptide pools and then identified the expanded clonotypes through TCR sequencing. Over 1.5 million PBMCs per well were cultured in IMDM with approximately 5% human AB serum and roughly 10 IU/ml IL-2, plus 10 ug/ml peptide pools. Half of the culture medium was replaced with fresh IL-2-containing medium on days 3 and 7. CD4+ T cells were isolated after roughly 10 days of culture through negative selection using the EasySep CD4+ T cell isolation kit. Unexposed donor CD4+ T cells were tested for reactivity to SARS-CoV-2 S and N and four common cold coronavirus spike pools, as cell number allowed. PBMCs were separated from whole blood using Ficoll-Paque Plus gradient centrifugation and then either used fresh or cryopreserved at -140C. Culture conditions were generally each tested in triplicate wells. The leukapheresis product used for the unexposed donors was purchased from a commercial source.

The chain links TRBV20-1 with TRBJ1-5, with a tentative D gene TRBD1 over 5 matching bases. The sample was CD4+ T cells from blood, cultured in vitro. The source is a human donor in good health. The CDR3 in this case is CSARGGGGGSNQPQHF. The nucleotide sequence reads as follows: TGCAGTGCTAGAGGTGGTGGGGGGGGGAGCAATCAGCCCCAGCATTTT.